The present entry profiles one T cell receptor (beta chain) with its context. The CDR3 is made up of 16 amino acids. Germline values: CDR1 SGHDT, CDR2 YYEEEE. J was trimmed by 4 bases and V by 0 bases; bases with no gene match: 3. The data were taken from a study of technical replicates of blood from a few donors. Some clones are missing from TCRdb's copy, which holds only in-frame ones; the method was immunoSEQ multiplex PCR. There are roughly 79,000 clones in the sample; 90% to 95% occur only once, and over 0.4% lies in the top ten. The receptor comes from a human donor in good health. The sample comprised T cells isolated from PBMCs. The rearrangement links TRBV5-6 to TRBJ2-3, with 12 positions matching TRBD2. CDR3 loop: CASSLGLAGDADTQYF. The CDR3 region has the DNA TGTGCCAGCAGCTTGGGACTAGCGGGAGATGCAGATACGCAGTATTTT.